This T cell receptor beta chain was captured by sequencing in a study of blood T cells in healthy people across ages. Germline values: CDR1 MNHEY, CDR2 SVGAGI. V dropped 0 bases and J dropped 0 bases, with 6 bases sitting between them. CDR3 length equals 14 residues. Alongside a J-beta primer mix, a sample-barcoded 5' primer served in a second PCR lasting about 6 to 11 cycles. TCRdb analysed the 5' RACE reads with MiXCR anew, one entry per CDR3 protein. The profile covers around 940,000 distinct CDR3 sequences, with 45% to 60% appearing a single time and around 21% taken by the ten largest. The sample comprised blood. The TCR comes from a woman aged 55 to 70 in good health. V usage is TRBV6-5 and J usage is TRBJ2-7; D gene uncertain. In DNA form, the CDR3 reads TGTGCCAGCAGTTACTCAGAGGCCTCCTACGAGCAGTACTTC. Protein product: CASSYSEASYEQYF.